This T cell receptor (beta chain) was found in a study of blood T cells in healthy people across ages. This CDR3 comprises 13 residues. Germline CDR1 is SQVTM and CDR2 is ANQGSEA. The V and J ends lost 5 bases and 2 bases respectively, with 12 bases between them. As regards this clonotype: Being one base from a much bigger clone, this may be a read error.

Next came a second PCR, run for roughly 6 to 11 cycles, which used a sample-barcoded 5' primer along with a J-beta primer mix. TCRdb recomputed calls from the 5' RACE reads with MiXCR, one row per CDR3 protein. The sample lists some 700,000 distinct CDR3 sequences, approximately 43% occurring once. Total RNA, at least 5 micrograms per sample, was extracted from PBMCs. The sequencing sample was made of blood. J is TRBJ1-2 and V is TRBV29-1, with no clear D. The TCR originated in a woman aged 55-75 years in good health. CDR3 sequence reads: CSVKLLRNYGYTF. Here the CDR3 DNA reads TGCAGCGTTAAACTTCTACGGAACTATGGCTACACCTTC.